Sequencing of this TCR beta chain was carried out in a study of blood T cell repertoires in COVID-19. The overall study: T cells, B-cell-depleted T cells, or PBMCs supplied cDNA or gDNA.

Clones were read by immunoSEQ multiplex PCR, and TCRdb kept only the in-frame ones, dropping some. This table holds roughly 200,000 clones, 88% found once. The CDR3 totals 16 residues. Germline CDR1 reads SGHTA; CDR2 reads FQGNSA. The V end was cut by 5 bases, the J end by 1 base, with 15 bases between. This clone was detected only once. The sequenced sample consisted of peripheral blood. V and J are TRBV7-2 and TRBJ2-1; D might be TRBD2 (5 bases). The receptor's source is a man between 18 and 35 years old with active or convalescent COVID-19. The CDR3 loop reads CASSRASGPSYNEQFF. The CDR3 DNA reads as TGTGCCAGCAGCAGGGCCAGCGGACCTTCCTACAATGAGCAGTTCTTC.